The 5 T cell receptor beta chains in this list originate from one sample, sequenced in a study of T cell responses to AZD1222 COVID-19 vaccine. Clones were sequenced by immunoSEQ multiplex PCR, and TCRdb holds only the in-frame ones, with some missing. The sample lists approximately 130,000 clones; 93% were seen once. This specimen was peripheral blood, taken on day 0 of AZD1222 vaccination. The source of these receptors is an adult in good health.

The CDR3 loop is CSASHLWGGEGYEQYF. The CDR3 bases are TGCAGTGCTAGTCACCTCTGGGGGGGAGAAGGGTACGAGCAGTACTTC. The chain has TRBV20-1 and TRBJ2-7, with TRBD2 matching over 7 bases. The CDR3 extends over 16 amino acids. Germline lookup yields CDR1 DFQATT and CDR2 SNEGSKA (reference sequence). V lost 3 bases, J lost 4 bases, and 15 bases stayed unmatched.

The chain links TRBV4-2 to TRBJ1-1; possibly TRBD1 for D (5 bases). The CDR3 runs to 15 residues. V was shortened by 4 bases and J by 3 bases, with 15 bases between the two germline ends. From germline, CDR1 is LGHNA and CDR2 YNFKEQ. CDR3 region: CASSRGTGRHTEAFF. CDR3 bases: TGTGCCAGCAGCCGCGGGACGGGGCGGCACACTGAAGCTTTCTTT.

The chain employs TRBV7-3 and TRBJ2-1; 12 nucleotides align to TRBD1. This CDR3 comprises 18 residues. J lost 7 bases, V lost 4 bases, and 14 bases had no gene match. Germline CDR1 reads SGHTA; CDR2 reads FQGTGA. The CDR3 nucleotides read TGTGCCAGCAGCTCCGTGCGGGTTGGGACAGGGGGCTGGAATGAGCAGTTCTTC. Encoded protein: CASSSVRVGTGGWNEQFF.

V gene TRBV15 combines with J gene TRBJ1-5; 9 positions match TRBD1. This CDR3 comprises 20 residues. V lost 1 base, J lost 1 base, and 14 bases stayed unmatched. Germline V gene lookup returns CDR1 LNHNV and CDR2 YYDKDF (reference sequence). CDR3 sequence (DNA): TGTGCCACCAGCAGAGTTAGGGGACAGGGTATAGGTGTGAGCAATCAGCCCCAGCATTTT. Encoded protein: CATSRVRGQGIGVSNQPQHF.

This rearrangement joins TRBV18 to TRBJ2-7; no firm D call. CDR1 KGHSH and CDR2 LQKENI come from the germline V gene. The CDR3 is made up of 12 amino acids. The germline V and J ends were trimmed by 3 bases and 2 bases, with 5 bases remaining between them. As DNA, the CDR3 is TGTGCCAGCTCACCTGCTACCTACGAGCAGTACTTC. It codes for CASSPATYEQYF. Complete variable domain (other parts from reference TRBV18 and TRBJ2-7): NAGVMQNPRHLVRRRGQEARLRCSPMKGHSHVYWYRQLPEEGLKFMVYLQKENIIDESGMPKERFSAEFPKEGPSILRIQQVVRGDSAAYFCASSPATYEQYFGPGTRLTVT.